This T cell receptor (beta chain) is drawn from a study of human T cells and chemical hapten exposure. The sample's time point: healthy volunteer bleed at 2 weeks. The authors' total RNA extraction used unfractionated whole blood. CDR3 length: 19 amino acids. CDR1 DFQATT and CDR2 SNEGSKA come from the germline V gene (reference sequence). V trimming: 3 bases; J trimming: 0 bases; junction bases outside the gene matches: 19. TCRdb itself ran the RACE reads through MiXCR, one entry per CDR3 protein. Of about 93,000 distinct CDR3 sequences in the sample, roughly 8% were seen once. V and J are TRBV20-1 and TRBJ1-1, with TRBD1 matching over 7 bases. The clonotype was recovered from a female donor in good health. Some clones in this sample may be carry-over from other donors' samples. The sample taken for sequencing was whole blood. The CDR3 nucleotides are TGCAGTGCTAGGGGAGGGGGCCTACAGACTACTTCTATGAACACTGAAGCTTTCTTT. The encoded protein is CSARGGGLQTTSMNTEAFF.